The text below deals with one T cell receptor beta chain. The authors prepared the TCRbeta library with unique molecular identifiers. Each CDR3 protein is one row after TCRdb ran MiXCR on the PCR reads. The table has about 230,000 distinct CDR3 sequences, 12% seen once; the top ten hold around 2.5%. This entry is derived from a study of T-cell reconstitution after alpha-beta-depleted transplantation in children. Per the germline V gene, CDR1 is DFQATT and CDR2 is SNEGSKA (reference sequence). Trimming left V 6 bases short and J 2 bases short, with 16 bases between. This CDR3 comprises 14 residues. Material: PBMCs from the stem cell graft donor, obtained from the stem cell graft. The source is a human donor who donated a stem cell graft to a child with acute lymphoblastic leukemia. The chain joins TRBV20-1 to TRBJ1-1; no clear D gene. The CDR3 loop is CSALTGRINTEAFF. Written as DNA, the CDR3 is TGCAGTGCCCTCACCGGCAGAATTAACACTGAAGCTTTCTTT.